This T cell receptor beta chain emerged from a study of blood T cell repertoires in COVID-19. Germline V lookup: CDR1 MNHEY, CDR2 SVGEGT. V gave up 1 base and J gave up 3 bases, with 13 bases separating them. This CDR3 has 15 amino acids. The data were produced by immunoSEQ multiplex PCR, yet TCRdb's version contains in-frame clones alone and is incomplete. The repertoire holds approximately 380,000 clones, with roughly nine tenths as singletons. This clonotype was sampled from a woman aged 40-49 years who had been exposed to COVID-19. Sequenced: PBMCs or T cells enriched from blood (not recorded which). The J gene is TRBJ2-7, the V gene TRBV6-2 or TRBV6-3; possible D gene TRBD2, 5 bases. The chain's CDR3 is CASSYLGAGSYEQYF. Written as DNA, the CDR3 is TGTGCCAGCAGTTACTTGGGAGCTGGGAGCTACGAGCAGTACTTC.